The 21 T cell receptor beta chains presented below share a single source sample, sequenced in a study of blood T cell repertoires in COVID-19. TCRdb's table, derived via immunoSEQ multiplex PCR, lists solely in-frame clones and lacks some. This sample yields hundreds of thousands of clones, of which 80% to 90% are seen a single time; about 4.5% belongs to the top ten. The sequencing input was peripheral blood. These receptors were obtained from a woman aged 30 to 39 with acute or convalescent COVID-19.

The chain links TRBV3-1 (or the pseudogene TRBV3-2) to TRBJ2-1, with 7 bases identical to TRBD2. Germline CDR1 and CDR2: LGHDT and YNNKEL (reference sequence). The CDR3 sequence is 15 residues long. The J segment lost 5 bases and the V segment lost 0 bases, leaving 4 bases of the junction unmatched. The CDR3 DNA reads as TGTGCCAGCAGCCAAGAGGGAGGGTGGAACAATGAGCAGTTCTTC. This translates into CASSQEGGWNNEQFF.

The chain has TRBV3-1 (or the pseudogene TRBV3-2) and TRBJ2-7; 8 bases are shared with TRBD2. Germline trimming cut 10 bases from V and 0 bases from J; bases unmatched to any gene: 5. The germline V gene has CDR1 LGHDT and CDR2 YNNKEL (reference sequence). The CDR3 contains 13 residues. The CDR3 here is CATGSGGSYEQYF. CDR3 DNA sequence: TGTGCCACCGGAAGCGGGGGCTCCTACGAGCAGTACTTC.

V is TRBV28 and J is TRBJ2-3; perhaps TRBD2 as D (5 bases). Germline lookup yields CDR1 MDHEN and CDR2 SYDVKM. The CDR3 has 14 amino acids. V lost 5 bases, J lost 7 bases, and 16 bases lay in between. CDR3 coding DNA: TGTGCCAGCAGTACCCCAGCGGCGCGGAATACGCAGTATTTT. Translation gives CASSTPAARNTQYF.

V is TRBV6-1 and J is TRBJ2-1; 11 positions match TRBD2. This CDR3 spans 16 amino acids. J lost 9 bases, V lost 7 bases, and 14 bases had no gene match. The germline gives CDR1 MNHNS, CDR2 SASEGT. CDR3 DNA sequence: TGTGCCAGCACCGAAGCCATAGCGGGGGGGCCGGGTGAGCAGTTCTTC. Its protein product is CASTEAIAGGPGEQFF.

The J gene is TRBJ1-2, the V gene TRBV28; 11 nucleotides align to TRBD1. This CDR3 region has 14 residues. V was clipped by 6 bases and J by 6 bases; unmatched bases: 6. Germline assignment: CDR1 MDHEN and CDR2 SYDVKM. The CDR3 DNA reads as TGTGCCAGCAGCCGGGACAGGGGGATCGATGGCTACACCTTC. It specifies CASSRDRGIDGYTF.

The V and J genes are TRBV4-1 and TRBJ2-2, with D possibly being TRBD2 (6 bases). V lost 3 bases and J 6 bases, leaving 11 bases between the germline ends. Germline values: CDR1 MGHRA, CDR2 YSYEKL. The CDR3 totals 14 residues. The CDR3: CASSHAGLSGELFF. In nucleotides, the CDR3 is TGCGCCAGCAGCCACGCAGGACTATCCGGGGAGCTGTTTTTT.

V usage is TRBV5-1 and J usage is TRBJ2-7, with 10 bases identical to TRBD2. Germline lookup yields CDR1 SGHRS and CDR2 YFSETQ. Trimming took 1 base from V and 3 from J; bases not matched to a gene: 1. This CDR3 comprises 14 residues. DNA of the CDR3: TGCGCCAGCAGCTTGCCTAGCGGGGGCTACGAGCAGTACTTC. Translated: CASSLPSGGYEQYF.

V gene TRBV5-1 combines with J gene TRBJ1-2; TRBD1 aligns across 11 bases. This CDR3 region has 14 residues. Losses at the gene ends were 0 bases for V and 9 bases for J; bases not matched to a gene: 4. CDR1 is SGHRS and CDR2 is YFSETQ in the germline V gene. Written as DNA, the CDR3 is TGCGCCAGCAGCTTGGCCGGGACAGGGGGGAGCTACACCTTC. Translating it yields CASSLAGTGGSYTF.

The gene calls are TRBV3-1 (or the pseudogene TRBV3-2) and TRBJ1-1; 9 bases match TRBD1. CDR3 length: 21 amino acids. V lost 3 bases to trimming and J lost 0 bases; unmatched junction nucleotides: 20. Germline V gene sequence: CDR1 LGHDT, CDR2 YNNKEL (reference sequence). CDR3 region: CASSQLRFGDRVGKVNTEAFF. DNA of the CDR3: TGTGCCAGCAGCCAGTTACGGTTCGGGGACAGGGTGGGGAAGGTGAACACTGAAGCTTTCTTT.

The rearrangement links TRBV2 to TRBJ1-6, with 10 positions matching TRBD1. Unmatched junction bases numbered 3, after V lost 0 bases and J lost 7 bases. The CDR3 contains 16 residues. Germline-derived CDR1 and CDR2 are SNHLY and FYNNEI. CDR3 region: CASSEAPGQGNSPLHF. The CDR3 DNA reads TGTGCCAGCAGTGAAGCTCCGGGACAGGGGAATTCACCCCTCCACTTT. Supplemented by reference TRBV2 and TRBJ1-6, the full variable domain reads EPEVTQTPSHQVTQMGQEVILRCVPISNHLYFYWYRQILGQKVEFLVSFYNNEISEKSEIFDDQFSVERPDGSNFTLKIRSTKLEDSAMYFCASSEAPGQGNSPLHFGNGTRLTVT.

The chain carries TRBV19 and TRBJ2-1; D not certain. V was trimmed by 4 bases and J by 7 bases, leaving 8 bases between them. The V gene's germline CDR1 is LNHDA and CDR2 SQIVND (reference sequence). This CDR3 is built from 12 residues. The DNA for the CDR3 is TGTGCCAGTAGTACAGCGCTGAATGAGCAGTTCTTC. This translates into CASSTALNEQFF.

The V gene is TRBV7-9, the J gene TRBJ1-2, with 12 bases aligning to TRBD1. CDR1 is SEHNR, CDR2 FQNEAQ, per germline (reference sequence). CDR3 length: 14 amino acids. V lost 8 bases and J lost 7; bases outside the gene matches: 8. In DNA, the CDR3 is TGTGCCAGCGCCCCGGGGACAGGGGGCTTTGGCTACACCTTC. This gives the protein CASAPGTGGFGYTF.

The gene calls are TRBV29-1 and TRBJ2-3, with D tentatively TRBD1 (5 bases). Germline CDR1 SQVTM, CDR2 ANQGSEA. V gave up 4 bases and J gave up 1 base, with 15 bases separating them. There are 15 residues in the CDR3. In DNA form, the CDR3 reads TGCAGCGTTGTTGACAGTGAGATTGGCACAGATACGCAGTATTTT. This codes for CSVVDSEIGTDTQYF.

The chain joins TRBV5-6 to TRBJ1-2, with D tentatively TRBD1 (5 bases). From germline, CDR1 is SGHDT and CDR2 YYEEEE. V lost 5 bases, J lost 2 bases, and 19 bases lay in between. The CDR3 spans 16 residues. The CDR3 DNA is TGTGCCAGCAGTTCACAGGCAGGGCTCGGGAACTATGGCTACACCTTC. Translation: CASSSQAGLGNYGYTF.

The chain has TRBV6-5 and TRBJ2-6; no clear D gene. This CDR3 spans 15 amino acids. V was trimmed by 6 bases and J by 0 bases, leaving 9 bases between them. Germline CDR1 reads MNHEY; CDR2 reads SVGAGI. The CDR3 is CASSPYSSGANVLTF. DNA for the CDR3: TGTGCCAGCAGCCCGTACAGCTCTGGGGCCAACGTCCTGACTTTC.

This rearrangement joins TRBV11-2 to TRBJ1-1, with D unresolved. The CDR3 totals 19 residues. Trimming removed 1 base at V and 4 bases at J, with 25 bases between. Germline assignment: CDR1 SGHAT and CDR2 FQNNGV. CDR3 DNA sequence: TGTGCCAGCAGCTTAGGGTATTTGACACACGAAAGCAAAGTCACTGAAGCTTTCTTT. This translates into CASSLGYLTHESKVTEAFF.

This chain connects TRBV7-2 to TRBJ2-7; 12 bases agree with TRBD2. The CDR3 loop spans 17 amino acids. The germline CDR1 and CDR2 sequences are SGHTA and FQGNSA. The ends lost 5 bases at V and 2 bases at J; junction bases unmatched: 10. The CDR3 DNA sequence: TGTGCCAGCAGCGATAGACTAGCGGGGGCCTTAGCCTACGAGCAGTACTTC. Translation: CASSDRLAGALAYEQYF. Full variable domain (missing parts from reference TRBV7-2 and TRBJ2-7): GAGVSQSPSNKVTEKGKDVELRCDPISGHTALYWYRQSLGQGLEFLIYFQGNSAPDKSGLPSDRFSAERTGGSVSTLTIQRTQQEDSAVYLCASSDRLAGALAYEQYFGPGTRLTVT.

This clone was seen a single time. The genes are TRBV7-8 and TRBJ2-3; 8 bases fit TRBD2. The CDR3 is 14 amino acids. J was trimmed by 5 bases and V by 2 bases; bases with no gene match: 3. Germline V CDR1 and CDR2: SGHVS, FQNEAQ. This chain's CDR3 is CASSLLAGKDTQYF. The CDR3 DNA reads as TGTGCCAGCAGCTTATTAGCGGGGAAAGATACGCAGTATTTT. Supplemented by reference TRBV7-8 and TRBJ2-3, the full variable domain reads GAGVSQSPRYKVAKRGQDVALRCDPISGHVSLFWYQQALGQGPEFLTYFQNEAQLDKSGLPSDRFFAERPEGSVSTLKIQRTQQEDSAVYLCASSLLAGKDTQYFGPGTRLTVL.

The chain uses TRBV19 and TRBJ2-5; D unclear. This CDR3 region has 13 residues. Germline assignment: CDR1 LNHDA and CDR2 SQIVND (reference sequence). V was shortened by 3 bases and J by 1 base, with 6 bases between the two germline ends. This chain's CDR3 is CASSMASQETQYF. The CDR3 nucleotides are TGTGCCAGTAGTATGGCCAGCCAAGAGACCCAGTACTTC.

V gene TRBV3-1 (or the pseudogene TRBV3-2) combines with J gene TRBJ2-7, with D possibly being TRBD2 (6 bases). This CDR3 region has 12 residues. CDR1 and CDR2 (germline): LGHDT, YNNKEL (reference sequence). V was shortened by 2 bases and J by 7 bases, with 9 bases between the two germline ends. CDR3 in DNA: TGTGCCAGCAGCCAACCGGGACTGGAGCAGTACTTC. This translates into CASSQPGLEQYF.

The V gene is TRBV6-5, the J gene TRBJ2-3; D not resolved. CDR1 and CDR2 from the germline V gene are MNHEY and SVGAGI. The germline V and J ends were trimmed by 0 bases and 6 bases, with 7 bases remaining between them. The CDR3 is 13 amino acids. The DNA of the CDR3 is TGTGCCAGCAGTTACTCGTCCCGGGATACGCAGTATTTT. Its protein is CASSYSSRDTQYF.